This T cell receptor (beta chain) was identified in a study of OX40 agonist ivuxolimab in advanced cancers. Turning to the study itself: Treatment of patients was with ivuxolimab, an agonistic anti-OX40 (CD134) antibody. Study-wide points: Among the least clonally expanded were partial responders at 0.1-3.0 mg/kg.

As for this clone: Its antigen is currently unknown.

Per the germline V gene, CDR1 is GTSNPN and CDR2 is SVGIG (reference sequence). The CDR3 runs to 11 residues. Clones were read by immunoSEQ multiplex PCR, and TCRdb kept only the in-frame ones, dropping some. The sample has some 18,000 clones, roughly 84% seen once; the top ten hold 44%. Patients were ruled out by autoimmune disease history or systemic immunosuppression. This chain connects TRBV30 to TRBJ1-3, with D hard to call. Specimen: CD4+ or CD8+ T cells sorted from blood, collected in a trial of the OX40 agonist ivuxolimab. The clonotype comes from an adult with an advanced solid tumor such as melanoma, head and neck, liver or kidney cancer. In DNA form, the CDR3 reads TGTGGTGGGGATAAGGCAGGCACCATATATTTT. As protein: CGGDKAGTIYF.